These 32 T cell receptor beta chains were sequenced from one sample in a study of CD8 T cells in ankylosing spondylitis. TCRdb independently ran MiXCR on the 5' RACE reads; one entry per CDR3 protein. Of some 200,000 distinct CDR3 sequences listed, about 18% are singletons. The sequencing input was blood, either unsorted or a sorted T cell fraction (not recorded which). The receptors were sampled from a male donor between 5 and 35 years old with ankylosing spondylitis or in good health (not recorded which).

The table lists this clonotype with a few counts. An end of the junction differs from the germline gene, which may be a read error. The chain recombines TRBV10-2 with TRBJ1-2, with D uncertain. CDR1 is WSHSY, CDR2 SAAADI, per germline. The length of the CDR3 is 12 residues. The chain's CDR3 is CASSVELFPGYF. The CDR3 bases are TGCGCCAGCAGTGTGGAGCTGTTCCCGGGTTACTTC.

The rearrangement uses TRBV10-3 and TRBJ2-2; D is unresolved. The CDR3 runs to 15 residues. The V end lost 0 bases, the J end lost 2 bases, and 7 bases lay between the germline ends. The V gene's germline CDR1 is ENHRY and CDR2 SYGVKD. The CDR3 DNA is TGTGCCATCAGTGAGTCCGGCCCCAACACCGGGGAGCTGTTTTTT. It translates to CAISESGPNTGELFF.

This clonotype was picked up one time. This chain uses TRBV29-1 with TRBJ2-2; 9 bases are a match to TRBD2. The V segment lost 5 bases and the J segment 6 bases; nucleotides outside the gene matches: 7. This CDR3 spans 14 amino acids. Per the germline V gene, CDR1 is SQVTM and CDR2 is ANQGSEA. CDR3 sequence reads: CSVRPSGTPGELFF. The CDR3 DNA sequence: TGCAGCGTTCGGCCTAGCGGGACCCCCGGGGAGCTGTTTTTT.

In its sample, this clonotype was seen many times. The chain employs TRBV5-1 and TRBJ2-5; the D gene is possibly TRBD1 (6 bases). The V gene lost 4 bases and the J gene lost 7 bases, with 17 bases spanning the gap. This CDR3 is built from 14 residues. The germline V gene encodes CDR1 SGHRS and CDR2 YFSETQ. The CDR3 loop reads CASSPGQSLGTQYF. The CDR3, as DNA: TGCGCCAGCAGCCCTGGACAGTCTTTAGGGACCCAGTACTTC.

This clonotype was detected ten times or more. J is TRBJ2-7 and V is TRBV12-3 or TRBV12-4; TRBD2 agrees at 12 bases. After removal of 4 bases from V and 0 bases from J, the junction contained 4 bases not matched to a gene. This CDR3 has 16 amino acids. The CDR3 nucleotides are TGTGCCAGCAGTTACCCACTAGCGGGAGGCTCCTACGAGCAGTACTTC. The encoded protein is CASSYPLAGGSYEQYF.

This clonotype was seen a handful of times. The genes are TRBV29-1 and TRBJ2-1, with 9 bases matching TRBD1. The V gene's germline CDR1 is SQVTM and CDR2 ANQGSEA. With 1 base clipped from V and 7 bases from J, the junction kept 11 bases outside the gene matches. This CDR3 region has 16 residues. CDR3: CSVEGARNRGLNEQFF. CDR3 DNA sequence: TGCAGCGTTGAAGGGGCAAGGAACAGGGGGCTGAATGAGCAGTTCTTC.

This clonotype was counted ten times or more. This chain connects TRBV2 to TRBJ2-1; TRBD1 might be the D (5 bases). The CDR3 length is 15 residues. V was clipped by 3 bases and J by 7 bases, with 16 bases between them. Germline V lookup: CDR1 SNHLY, CDR2 FYNNEI. CDR3 sequence: CASSDPQGSRNEQFF. The CDR3 DNA follows: TGTGCCAGCAGTGACCCCCAGGGTTCTCGGAATGAGCAGTTCTTC.

This clonotype was seen repeatedly, ten times or more. The rearrangement uses TRBV6-5 and TRBJ2-1, with 7 nucleotides matching TRBD1. Germline CDR1 MNHEY, CDR2 SVGAGI. V lost 2 bases to trimming and J lost 5 bases; unmatched junction nucleotides: 6. CDR3 length: 15 amino acids. The CDR3 coding sequence is TGTGCCAGCAGTTACAAGCAGGGGGTGCACAATGAGCAGTTCTTC. Encoded protein: CASSYKQGVHNEQFF.

This clonotype was counted ten times or more. This rearrangement joins TRBV29-1 to TRBJ1-1, with a weak D call TRBD1 (6 bases). In germline, CDR1 is SQVTM, CDR2 ANQGSEA. CDR3 size: 13 residues. The germline V and J ends were trimmed by 1 base and 1 base, with 7 bases remaining between them. CDR3 residues: CSVEGTANTEAFF. CDR3 nucleotides: TGCAGCGTTGAAGGGACAGCGAACACTGAAGCTTTCTTT.

The rearrangement uses TRBV19 and TRBJ2-4, with TRBD1 identical over 11 bases. The CDR3 spans 16 residues. The junction had 4 bases not matched to a gene; V was cut back by 4 bases and J by 2 bases. Germline loops: CDR1 LNHDA, CDR2 SQIVND (reference sequence). Here the CDR3 DNA reads TGTGCCAGTAGTACCGGACAGGGGGCGACCAAAAACATTCAGTACTTC. Protein product: CASSTGQGATKNIQYF.

The table lists this clonotype with a few counts. The rearrangement joins TRBV5-1 to TRBJ1-6; 8 bases match TRBD1. Germline assignment: CDR1 SGHRS and CDR2 YFSETQ. Losses at the gene ends were 5 bases for V and 9 bases for J; bases not matched to a gene: 7. The CDR3 totals 14 residues. The CDR3 region is CASRSGQGGSPLHF. The CDR3 nucleotides read TGCGCCAGCAGATCAGGACAGGGTGGTTCACCCCTCCACTTT.

This clonotype was seen more than once but under ten times. The CDR3 DNA reads as TGTGCCGCCAGTTTCGGGGGCCCAGATACGCAGTATTTT. It translates to CAASFGGPDTQYF. The chain is built from TRBV27 and TRBJ2-3, with D possibly being TRBD1 or TRBD2 (6 bases each). The CDR3 has 13 amino acids. V lost 11 bases to trimming and J lost 4 bases, with 16 bases between them. The germline gives CDR1 MNHEY, CDR2 SMNVEV (reference sequence).

This clonotype was counted at least ten times. The rearrangement links TRBV19 to TRBJ2-1; maybe TRBD1 (6 bases). This CDR3 comprises 16 residues. Trimming removed 5 bases at V and 4 bases at J, with 18 bases between. Per germline, CDR1 LNHDA and CDR2 SQIVND (reference sequence). The CDR3 nucleotides read TGTGCCAGTAGTCTCACCTCGACAGGCTGGTACAATGAGCAGTTCTTC. It is translated as CASSLTSTGWYNEQFF.

This clonotype was detected ten times or more. The V and J genes are TRBV20-1 and TRBJ1-5; 9 bases line up with TRBD1. Trimming took 5 bases from V and 5 from J; bases not matched to a gene: 7. CDR3 length: 14 residues. Germline CDR1 DFQATT, CDR2 SNEGSKA (reference sequence). CDR3 nucleotide sequence: TGCAGTGCTTTAGCCGGGACAGGGTATCAGCCCCAGCATTTT. Translating gives CSALAGTGYQPQHF.

This clonotype was recorded many times. The chain recombines TRBV29-1 with TRBJ1-1; D not resolved. This CDR3 region has 13 residues. Trimming shortened V by 6 bases and J by 0 bases, and 11 bases separated the two germline ends. Germline V gene data show CDR1 as SQVTM and CDR2 as ANQGSEA. The CDR3 DNA follows: TGCAGCGTGTTACAAGCGATGAACACTGAAGCTTTCTTT. Translation: CSVLQAMNTEAFF.

The chain joins TRBV20-1 to TRBJ1-4, with D possibly matching TRBD1 (5 bases). Germline loops: CDR1 DFQATT, CDR2 SNEGSKA (reference sequence). With 3 bases removed from V and 7 bases from J, the gap between germline ends came to 15 bases. This CDR3 comprises 14 residues. CDR3 protein: CSASRRQGTEKLFF. In DNA form, the CDR3 reads TGCAGTGCTAGTCGGCGGCAGGGTACTGAAAAACTGTTTTTT.

This clonotype appeared many times. The chain has TRBV12-3 or TRBV12-4 and TRBJ2-1; D gene uncertain. The CDR3 is 12 residues long. V gave up 1 base and J gave up 8 bases, with 6 bases separating them. CDR3 protein: CASSLVLHEQFF. DNA for the CDR3: TGTGCCAGCAGTTTAGTACTCCATGAGCAGTTCTTC.

The sample holds many counts of this clonotype. The chain carries TRBV27 and TRBJ2-1, with 10 bases matching TRBD2. The V and J ends lost 2 bases and 8 bases, in that order; junction bases with no gene match: 6. The length of the CDR3 is 15 residues. CDR1 MNHEY and CDR2 SMNVEV come from the germline V gene (reference sequence). The CDR3 DNA sequence: TGTGCCAGCAGTTTAATGGCTAGCGGGAGCCATGAGCAGTTCTTC. This gives the protein CASSLMASGSHEQFF.

This clonotype was counted at least ten times. The CDR3 loop reads CASSAGQGISEQFF. CDR3 DNA: TGTGCCAGCAGCGCCGGACAGGGTATCTCTGAGCAGTTCTTC. The chain has TRBV7-8 and TRBJ2-1; 8 nucleotides align to TRBD1. The germline gives CDR1 SGHVS, CDR2 FQNEAQ. V gave up 5 bases and J gave up 9 bases; unmatched junction bases: 9. The CDR3 contains 14 residues. The complete variable domain, with remaining parts taken from reference TRBV7-8 and TRBJ2-1, reads GAGVSQSPRYKVAKRGQDVALRCDPISGHVSLFWYQQALGQGPEFLTYFQNEAQLDKSGLPSDRFFAERPEGSVSTLKIQRTQQEDSAVYLCASSAGQGISEQFFGPGTRLTVL.

This clonotype has at least ten counts. This chain connects TRBV12-3 or TRBV12-4 to TRBJ2-3; D might be TRBD1 (5 bases). The CDR3 covers 14 residues. The V end lost 4 bases, the J end lost 2 bases, and 10 bases lay between the germline ends. The CDR3, as DNA: TGTGCCAGCAGTTCAGCAGGGCTCACAGATACGCAGTATTTT. Residues: CASSSAGLTDTQYF.

At least ten counts were recorded for this clonotype. The chain uses TRBV11-3 and TRBJ2-3; D uncertain. Trimming took off 2 bases at V and 5 bases at J, with 5 bases between the two ends. The CDR3 loop spans 12 amino acids. Germline-derived CDR1 and CDR2 are SGHNT and YENEEA. The CDR3 reads CASSLLQDTQYF. The CDR3 DNA sequence: TGTGCCAGCAGCTTACTTCAAGATACGCAGTATTTT. The full variable domain, completed using reference TRBV11-3 and TRBJ2-3, is EAGVVQSPRYKIIEKKQPVAFWCNPISGHNTLYWYLQNLGQGPELLIRYENEEAVDDSQLPKDRFSAERLKGVDSTLKIQPAELGDSAVYLCASSLLQDTQYFGPGTRLTVL.

This clonotype was counted at least ten times. Here the CDR3 reads CASSPLPATGQYF. The CDR3 bases are TGTGCCAGCAGCCCCCTACCAGCAACTGGGCAGTACTTC. V and J are TRBV14 and TRBJ2-7; D unresolved. Looked up from germline, CDR1 is SGHDN and CDR2 is FVKESK. V lost 4 bases, J lost 9 bases, and 16 bases lay in between. The CDR3 contains 13 residues. The whole variable domain, filled in from reference TRBV14 and TRBJ2-7, reads EAGVTQFPSHSVIEKGQTVTLRCDPISGHDNLYWYRRVMGKEIKFLLHFVKESKQDESGMPNNRFLAERTGGTYSTLKVQPAELEDSGVYFCASSPLPATGQYFGPGTRLTVT.

V is TRBV10-3 and J is TRBJ2-1, with 9 bases matching TRBD2. CDR3 length: 16 amino acids. Trimming removed 3 bases from V and 4 bases from J; junction bases left unmatched: 7. The V gene's germline CDR1 is ENHRY and CDR2 SYGVKD. CDR3: CAISDSTSGLYNEQFF. The CDR3 nucleotides read TGTGCCATCAGTGATTCGACTAGCGGCCTATACAATGAGCAGTTCTTC.

Many counts were recorded for this clonotype. The chain is built from TRBV12-3 or TRBV12-4 and TRBJ1-4; 7 bases are a match to TRBD1. This CDR3 region has 15 residues. The ends lost 5 bases at V and 7 bases at J; junction bases unmatched: 10. CDR3 amino acids: CASSPNRGELEKLFF. CDR3 sequence (DNA): TGTGCCAGCAGTCCTAACAGGGGCGAGCTTGAAAAACTGTTTTTT.

Ten or more counts support this clonotype. The CDR3 DNA reads TGTGCCACCACCAGGGAGGCCACTGAAGCTTTCTTT. Encoded protein: CATTREATEAFF. The rearrangement uses TRBV6-6 and TRBJ1-1; a possible D gene is TRBD1 (5 bases). V gave up 10 bases and J gave up 4 bases, with 13 bases separating them. Per the germline V gene, CDR1 is MNHNY and CDR2 is SVGAGI (reference sequence). This CDR3 is built from 12 residues.

At least ten counts were recorded for this clonotype. The chain employs TRBV7-7 and TRBJ2-3; 7 bases agree with TRBD2. This CDR3 is 15 amino acids long. The germline V gene has CDR1 SSHAT and CDR2 FNYEAQ (reference sequence). V lost 5 bases, J lost 2 bases, and 7 bases stayed unmatched. CDR3 protein: CASSQGLDNTDTQYF. Written as DNA, the CDR3 is TGTGCCAGCAGCCAAGGACTAGACAACACAGATACGCAGTATTTT.

The gene calls are TRBV27 and TRBJ1-2, with D perhaps matching TRBD1 (5 bases). Trimming took 5 bases from V and 1 from J, leaving 11 bases between them. Per the germline V gene, CDR1 is MNHEY and CDR2 is SMNVEV (reference sequence). The CDR3 has 14 residues. This chain's CDR3 is CASSPRGGNYGYTF. The CDR3, as DNA: TGTGCCAGCAGTCCGAGGGGAGGTAACTATGGCTACACCTTC.

This clonotype was seen repeatedly, ten times or more. V usage is TRBV29-1 and J usage is TRBJ2-1; D perhaps matches TRBD1 (6 bases). This CDR3 has 16 residues. V dropped 2 bases and J dropped 5 bases, with 19 bases sitting between them. Germline values: CDR1 SQVTM, CDR2 ANQGSEA. The CDR3 reads CSVETFRDIGNNEQFF. CDR3 sequence (DNA): TGCAGCGTTGAAACGTTTCGGGACATTGGAAACAATGAGCAGTTCTTC.

V is TRBV20-1 and J is TRBJ2-1, with TRBD1 matching 8 bases. CDR1 DFQATT and CDR2 SNEGSKA come from the germline V gene (reference sequence). The CDR3 covers 15 residues. J gave up 12 bases and V 4 bases, and 17 bases lay outside the gene matches. DNA for the CDR3: TGCAGTGCTACAATTACGGGACAGGAGGCGGGTGGGCAGTTCTTC. It is translated as CSATITGQEAGGQFF.

This clonotype occurred many times. This rearrangement joins TRBV29-1 to TRBJ2-7; D uncertain. V was clipped by 0 bases and J by 2 bases, with 11 bases between them. Germline V gene lookup returns CDR1 SQVTM and CDR2 ANQGSEA. The length of the CDR3 is 14 residues. The chain's CDR3 is CSVEDLASPYEQYF. In DNA, the CDR3 is TGCAGCGTTGAAGATCTCGCCAGCCCCTACGAGCAGTACTTC.

In this sample, this clonotype turned up many times. The chain uses TRBV5-1 and TRBJ2-2, with D perhaps being TRBD1 or TRBD2 (5 bases each). Germline V gene data show CDR1 as SGHRS and CDR2 as YFSETQ. The CDR3 has 16 residues. The V end was cut by 2 bases, the J end by 5 bases, with 16 bases between. The CDR3 is CASSLVGTVKTGELFF. CDR3 nucleotides: TGCGCCAGCAGCTTAGTGGGGACCGTTAAAACCGGGGAGCTGTTTTTT.

This clonotype was counted at least ten times. The chain is built from TRBV14 and TRBJ2-1; TRBD2 aligns across 16 bases. J gave up 3 bases and V 5 bases, and 7 bases lay outside the gene matches. The CDR3 spans 18 residues. CDR1 and CDR2 (germline): SGHDN, FVKESK. CDR3 nucleotides: TGTGCCAGCAGCGGACCGGGACTAGCGGGAGGGAACTACAATGAGCAGTTCTTC. It specifies CASSGPGLAGGNYNEQFF.